The present T cell receptor beta chain was sequenced within a study of cytomegalovirus exposure and HLA in healthy donors. Worth noting for this clone: Antigen unknown.

Findings and caveats of the study: V- and J-gene trimming of TCR beta was linked (in a later analysis) to a missense DCLRE1C variant. Sequencing likely generated an artifact that appeared as a cluster of highly shared sequence variants.

The PCR ran on 60 Vbeta and 13 Jbeta primers. Original processing notes: Unique TCR beta chains numbered roughly 80 million in a later analysis, with around 10 million shared. Assay used: immunoSEQ multiplex PCR; TCRdb lists only in-frame clones, some missing. V, J and clone size are those of that table, while D and trimming were read from the DNA. The sample has about 150,000 clones, roughly 82% seen once. This CDR3 comprises 15 residues. Germline values: CDR1 KGHSH, CDR2 LQKENI. V was pared by 3 bases and J by 0 bases, with 9 bases between. Sample: PBMCs. The receptor's source is a woman between 45 and 65 years old in good health and CMV-seropositive. This chain joins TRBV18 and TRBJ1-3; D is uncertain. The chain's CDR3 is CASSPPVPSGNTIYF. DNA for the CDR3: TGTGCCAGCTCACCCCCAGTTCCCTCTGGAAACACCATATATTTT.